A single TCR beta chain is shown here with its context. In germline, CDR1 is KGHSH, CDR2 LQKENI. This CDR3 comprises 16 residues. V was clipped by 3 bases and J by 1 base, with 10 bases between them. Sequencing was performed with immunoSEQ multiplex PCR; in TCRdb, only in-frame clones are kept and a portion is missing. The table has around 260,000 clones, roughly 87% seen once. These data originate in a study of blood T cell repertoires in COVID-19. For the study at large: Both acute and convalescent COVID-19 samples were obtained from the United States, Italy and Spain.

The sequencing input was peripheral blood. This chain connects TRBV18 to TRBJ1-6, with D hard to call. This receptor was identified in a human donor in a cohort sampled during active COVID-19. The CDR3 here is CASSPFSRSYNSPLHF. CDR3 nucleotides: TGTGCCAGCTCACCCTTCTCTCGGTCCTATAATTCACCCCTCCACTTT. The full variable domain, in which reference TRBV18 and TRBJ1-6 provide the parts outside the CDR3, is NAGVMQNPRHLVRRRGQEARLRCSPMKGHSHVYWYRQLPEEGLKFMVYLQKENIIDESGMPKERFSAEFPKEGPSILRIQQVVRGDSAAYFCASSPFSRSYNSPLHFGNGTRLTVT.